One and the same sample provided the 18 T cell receptor beta chains below, sequenced in a study of T-cell reconstitution after alpha-beta-depleted transplantation in children. The library targeted TCRbeta and was prepared with unique molecular identifiers. Via MiXCR, TCRdb re-called the PCR reads, giving one row per CDR3 protein. This sample has more than 200,000 distinct CDR3 sequences; 7% to 9% occur once, and the top ten carry roughly 35%. This specimen was PBMCs, mostly from graft donor cells, taken 360 days after TCRalphabeta/CD19-depleted stem cell transplant. Every receptor here comes from a male patient between 2 and 10 years old who had a stem cell transplant for acute myeloid leukemia, so the T cells may come from the graft donor.

The V gene is TRBV7-9, the J gene TRBJ1-2; D might be TRBD1 (6 bases). CDR3 length: 17 amino acids. Germline V lookup: CDR1 SEHNR, CDR2 FQNEAQ (reference sequence). V lost 5 bases to trimming and J lost 4 bases, with 23 bases between them. CDR3 sequence: CASSASQGGVARYGYTF. The CDR3 nucleotides are TGTGCCAGCAGCGCATCACAGGGTGGCGTCGCCCGCTATGGCTACACCTTC.

This clonotype was seen repeatedly, ten times or more. This chain links TRBV5-1 with TRBJ1-1, with 8 bases identical to TRBD1. Germline V gene data show CDR1 as SGHRS and CDR2 as YFSETQ. The length of the CDR3 is 11 residues. V shed 7 bases and J 6 bases; nucleotides not matched to a gene: 2. The CDR3 sequence is CASQQGAEAFF. The DNA of the CDR3 is TGCGCCAGCCAACAGGGGGCTGAAGCTTTCTTT.

The chain employs TRBV12-3 or TRBV12-4 and TRBJ2-3; 7 positions match TRBD1. Trimming at V came to 6 bases and at J to 0 bases, leaving 3 bases not matched to a gene. This CDR3 comprises 14 residues. CDR3 nucleotide sequence: TGTGCCAGCAGAGACAGGGCCAGCACAGATACGCAGTATTTT. Translated, it gives CASRDRASTDTQYF.

The sample holds many counts of this clonotype. The chain links TRBV4-3 to TRBJ1-4; TRBD1 is a possible D gene (6 bases). Germline V gives CDR1 LGHNA, CDR2 YSLEER. Deletions cut 0 bases from V and 6 bases from J, with 14 bases between. This CDR3 spans 16 amino acids. The CDR3 DNA is TGCGCCAGCAGCCAAGATCTTGGAGGGGGAGATGAAAAACTGTTTTTT. This encodes CASSQDLGGGDEKLFF.

This clonotype was seen at least ten times. The rearrangement links TRBV5-1 to TRBJ1-1; 9 bases line up with TRBD1. This CDR3 contains 14 residues. V lost 2 bases and J lost 7; bases outside the gene matches: 6. Germline values: CDR1 SGHRS, CDR2 YFSETQ. CDR3 sequence: CASSFLQGAGEAFF. CDR3 in DNA: TGCGCCAGCAGCTTTCTACAGGGGGCCGGTGAAGCTTTCTTT.

This clonotype was counted once. A clone one base away is much larger, so this may be a read error. This rearrangement joins TRBV12-3 or TRBV12-4 to TRBJ1-4; possible D gene TRBD1, 5 bases. This CDR3 comprises 18 residues. CDR3: CTSSSHQGDRGSNEKLFF. The CDR3, as DNA: TGTACCAGCAGTTCGCACCAGGGTGATCGAGGGTCTAATGAAAAACTGTTTTTT.

This clonotype was recorded many times. The rearrangement links TRBV5-1 to TRBJ1-5; D gene unclear. CDR3 length equals 15 residues. Deletions cut 1 base from V and 0 bases from J, with 8 bases between. Germline V gene data show CDR1 as SGHRS and CDR2 as YFSETQ. The CDR3 reads CASSLLGSSNQPQHF. For the CDR3, the DNA is TGCGCCAGCAGCTTGTTGGGCAGTAGCAATCAGCCCCAGCATTTT.

The chain couples TRBV3-1 to TRBJ2-2; TRBD2 aligns across 8 bases. The germline CDR1 and CDR2 sequences are LGHDT and YNNKEL (reference sequence). This CDR3 is 17 amino acids long. Unmatched junction bases numbered 10, after V lost 1 base and J lost 6 bases. The DNA for the CDR3 is TGTGCCAGCAGCCAAGGTCCTTTCGGGGGGGCAGCCGGGGAGCTGTTTTTT. As protein: CASSQGPFGGAAGELFF. Combining the CDR3 with reference TRBV3-1 and TRBJ2-2 gives the whole variable domain DTAVSQTPKYLVTQMGNDKSIKCEQNLGHDTMYWYKQDSKKFLKIMFSYNNKELIINETVPNRFSPKSPDKAHLNLHINSLELGDSAVYFCASSQGPFGGAAGELFFGEGSRLTVL.

V usage is TRBV7-9 and J usage is TRBJ2-5; D remains ambiguous. The germline V gene has CDR1 SEHNR and CDR2 FQNEAQ (reference sequence). Between the trimmed V and J ends, which lost 5 bases and 3 bases, there was a span of 13 bases. The CDR3 totals 14 residues. CDR3 sequence reads: CASSPSPGEETQYF. Here the CDR3 DNA reads TGTGCCAGCAGCCCCAGTCCAGGAGAAGAGACCCAGTACTTC.

This clonotype was seen ten or more times. The chain uses TRBV4-1 and TRBJ2-3; D ambiguous. Germline V gene data show CDR1 as MGHRA and CDR2 as YSYEKL. V shed 0 bases and J shed 7 bases, with 5 bases lying between them. The CDR3 has 12 amino acids. For the CDR3, the DNA is TGCGCCAGCAGCCAAGATTGGAATACGCAGTATTTT. It is translated as CASSQDWNTQYF.

This clonotype was counted only a few times. The gene calls are TRBV9 and TRBJ2-7; TRBD2 might be the D (5 bases). This CDR3 is built from 15 residues. CDR1 and CDR2 from the germline V gene are SGDLS and YYNGEE. Between the trimmed V and J ends, which lost 1 base and 2 bases, there was a span of 13 bases. The CDR3 loop is CASSVTPSIPYEQYF. CDR3 sequence (DNA): TGTGCCAGCAGCGTAACCCCTAGCATTCCCTACGAGCAGTACTTC.

This clonotype was observed once. The rearrangement joins TRBV2 to TRBJ2-3; 7 positions match TRBD1. Germline CDR1 SNHLY, CDR2 FYNNEI. The CDR3 sequence is 13 residues long. Trimming removed 10 bases from V and 0 bases from J; junction bases left unmatched: 4. DNA for the CDR3: TGTGCCATCCCGACAGGGAGCACAGATACGCAGTATTTT. This sequence encodes CAIPTGSTDTQYF.

This clonotype was recorded at least ten times. The chain links TRBV5-1 to TRBJ2-3; 12 nucleotides align to TRBD2. There are 15 residues in the CDR3. Germline V gives CDR1 SGHRS, CDR2 YFSETQ. Trimming cost V 4 bases and J 4 bases; bases outside gene matches: 4. CDR3 sequence (DNA): TGCGCCAGCAGCACCGGGACTAGCGGGTCAGATACGCAGTATTTT. This gives the protein CASSTGTSGSDTQYF. Complete variable domain (other parts from reference TRBV5-1 and TRBJ2-3): KAGVTQTPRYLIKTRGQQVTLSCSPISGHRSVSWYQQTPGQGLQFLFEYFSETQRNKGNFPGRFSGRQFSNSRSEMNVSTLELGDSALYLCASSTGTSGSDTQYFGPGTRLTVL.

This clonotype came up a few times. The V call is TRBV5-1, the J call TRBJ2-3; TRBD2 aligns across 8 bases. Germline V gene sequence: CDR1 SGHRS, CDR2 YFSETQ. This CDR3 has 16 amino acids. V lost 0 bases and J lost 6; bases outside the gene matches: 9. The DNA of the CDR3 is TGCGCCAGCAGCTTGGTCGGGGGGGTGCGGTTGGATACGCAGTATTTT. As protein: CASSLVGGVRLDTQYF. The variable domain in full, completed from reference TRBV5-1 and TRBJ2-3, reads KAGVTQTPRYLIKTRGQQVTLSCSPISGHRSVSWYQQTPGQGLQFLFEYFSETQRNKGNFPGRFSGRQFSNSRSEMNVSTLELGDSALYLCASSLVGGVRLDTQYFGPGTRLTVL.

The chain links TRBV20-1 to TRBJ2-5, with 9 bases fitting TRBD1. Germline V CDR1 and CDR2: DFQATT, SNEGSKA (reference sequence). The CDR3 length is 13 residues. V dropped 5 bases and J dropped 3; count of bases not matched to a gene: 4. The CDR3 is CSAQDRGKETQYF. CDR3 nucleotide sequence: TGCAGTGCTCAGGACAGGGGCAAAGAGACCCAGTACTTC.

The chain joins TRBV7-2 to TRBJ2-7; D is possibly TRBD1 or TRBD2 (5 bases each). V was shortened by 1 base and J by 7 bases, with 14 bases between the two germline ends. Germline loops: CDR1 SGHTA, CDR2 FQGNSA. The CDR3 contains 14 residues. CDR3 coding DNA: TGTGCCAGCAGCTTAGGAGGGGCGAAGGGTGAGCAGTACGTC. It specifies CASSLGGAKGEQYV.

This clonotype occurred a few times. The chain recombines TRBV20-1 with TRBJ1-5, with 10 bases lining up with TRBD1. The CDR3 covers 15 residues. The germline V gene encodes CDR1 DFQATT and CDR2 SNEGSKA (reference sequence). Trimming at V came to 4 bases and at J to 4 bases, leaving 7 bases not matched to a gene. The CDR3: CSAKIPGQGNQPQHF. Written as DNA, the CDR3 is TGCAGTGCTAAGATACCGGGACAGGGGAATCAGCCCCAGCATTTT.

This clonotype was detected ten times or more. V is TRBV10-3 and J is TRBJ2-2; D perhaps matches TRBD2 (6 bases). V lost 6 bases and J lost 5, with 13 bases in between. This CDR3 region has 14 residues. Germline CDR1 and CDR2: ENHRY and SYGVKD. CDR3 loop: CAIRPGLLTGELFF. The DNA for the CDR3 is TGTGCCATCAGACCGGGACTTCTGACCGGGGAGCTGTTTTTT.